The rows below give T cell receptor beta chains drawn from one sample of a study of regulatory T cells in long-lasting Graves disease. TCRdb reanalysed the multiplex PCR reads using MiXCR and keeps one entry per CDR3 protein. The data contain a few hundred thousand distinct CDR3 sequences, more than 20% of them seen just once; the ten biggest clones take up about 29%. The specimen comprised peripheral blood mononuclear cells (PBMCs), sampled when the disease was refractory, from a patient treated with antithyroid drugs. These receptors all stem from a woman between 40 and 50 years old with Graves disease. The CDR3 runs from the conserved cysteine through the conserved F or W. Each record gives: J gene, V gene, CDR3 protein.

J: TRBJ2-7
V: TRBV28
CDR3: CASSSRGQPYEQYF

J: TRBJ1-1
V: TRBV12-3/TRBV12-4
CDR3: CASSSGQMDTEAFF

J: TRBJ2-7
V: TRBV5-1
CDR3: CASSLRDAHEQYF

J: TRBJ2-7
V: TRBV19
CDR3: CASSHGSGMSSYEQYF

J: TRBJ2-2
V: TRBV6-1
CDR3: CASKRLAPTGELFF

J: TRBJ2-2
V: TRBV29-1
CDR3: CSVGLAERNTGELFF

J: TRBJ1-2
V: TRBV10-3
CDR3: CAILRQGSDGYTF

J: TRBJ2-7
V: TRBV28
CDR3: CASSWGRNYEQYF

J: TRBJ2-5
V: TRBV11-2
CDR3: CASESRDRVETQYF

J: TRBJ2-7
V: TRBV7-9
CDR3: CASSFRTSIEQYF

J: TRBJ1-2
V: TRBV3-1
CDR3: CASSQGYNYGYTF

J: TRBJ1-1
V: TRBV6-5
CDR3: CASSYSHTGVGTEAFF

J: TRBJ1-1
V: TRBV28
CDR3: CASSPTGRLNTEAFF

J: TRBJ2-7
V: TRBV5-1
CDR3: CASSLGLAGDLYEQYF

J: TRBJ2-7
V: TRBV2
CDR3: CANSKTGQDPYEQYF

J: TRBJ2-3
V: TRBV7-3
CDR3: CASSPRAGGTDMQYF

J: TRBJ2-7
V: TRBV29-1
CDR3: CSVVGDSGLPYEQYF

J: TRBJ1-2
V: TRBV4-1
CDR3: CASSQEEGGFYGYTF

J: TRBJ2-2
V: TRBV7-2
CDR3: CASSVQATNTGELFF

J: TRBJ2-4
V: TRBV5-6
CDR3: CASSLAQGGIQYF

J: TRBJ2-4
V: TRBV28
CDR3: CASSPGGLAGVKNIQYF